Below, 27 T cell receptor beta chains from the same sample are listed, as sequenced in a study of tumor and adjacent non-tumor tissue in lung cancer. No cell sorting was done before RNA was extracted from the tissue. Three rounds of nested PCR, following a modified ARM-PCR protocol, produced the TCRbeta library. TCRdb fed the multiplex PCR reads into MiXCR, producing one record per CDR3 protein. The sample has fewer than 120,000 distinct CDR3 sequences, about 80% seen once. Sequencing input: lung tumor tissue. These receptors originate from a man in his 70s with non-small cell lung cancer.

The chain recombines TRBV20-1 with TRBJ2-5; D is unclear. Germline lookup yields CDR1 DFQATT and CDR2 SNEGSKA (reference sequence). The length of the CDR3 is 11 residues. V dropped 3 bases and J dropped 5 bases, with 7 bases sitting between them. DNA for the CDR3: TGCAGTGCTAGCAGAACGGAGACCCAGTACTTC. Translating it yields CSASRTETQYF.

The chain carries TRBV6-1 and TRBJ1-2, with 7 bases that match TRBD1. Trimming removed 1 base from V and 13 bases from J; junction bases left unmatched: 15. In germline, CDR1 is MNHNS, CDR2 SASEGT. This CDR3 is 15 amino acids long. The CDR3 DNA is TGTGCCAGCAGTGAAGGACAGGGACTCAACTATGGCAGCACCTTC. It specifies CASSEGQGLNYGSTF.

Note on this clonotype: A read error may produce the germline difference seen at one junction end. The chain has TRBV4-1 and TRBJ2-5, with D unclear. CDR3 length equals 14 residues. CDR1 is MGHRA, CDR2 YSYEKL, per germline. CDR3 loop: CASSQDWFQETQYF. The CDR3 DNA reads as TGCGCCAGCAGCCAAGATTGGTTTCAAGAGACCCAGTACTTT.

As concerns this clonotype: The junction shows a germline mismatch at one end, possibly a read error. The chain recombines TRBV10-3 with TRBJ2-1; TRBD2 might be the D (5 bases). This CDR3 spans 16 amino acids. Germline CDR1 reads ENHRY; CDR2 reads SYGVKD. CDR3 protein: CTISEGRAGPLNEQFF. The CDR3, as DNA: TGTACCATCAGTGAAGGTAGGGCGGGCCCCCTTAATGAGCAGTTCTTC.

As concerns this clonotype: The junction does not match germline at one end; this may be a read error. The V call is TRBV5-5, the J call TRBJ1-1; no definite D call. The CDR3 loop spans 14 amino acids. The germline V gene has CDR1 SGHKS and CDR2 YYEKEE (reference sequence). The CDR3 protein is CASNLFGSGTEAFF. Here the CDR3 DNA reads TGTGCGAGCAACTTATTTGGGTCGGGCACTGAAGCTTTCTTT.

Comment on this clonotype: A much larger clone sits a single nucleotide away, making a read error possible. V and J are TRBV7-9 and TRBJ1-1, with 9 bases aligning to TRBD1. Per germline, CDR1 SEHNR and CDR2 FQNEAQ (reference sequence). The CDR3 covers 16 residues. CDR3 DNA: TGTGCCAGCAGCGCCGGGACAGGGCCAATGAACACTGGAGCTTTCTTT. It translates to CASSAGTGPMNTGAFF.

This chain connects TRBV20-1 to TRBJ2-7, with 7 bases matching TRBD1. V trimming: 5 bases; J trimming: 0 bases; junction bases outside the gene matches: 10. The CDR3 sequence is 15 residues long. Per germline, CDR1 DFQATT and CDR2 SNEGSKA (reference sequence). CDR3: CSAEASAGGSYEQYF. For the CDR3, the DNA is TGCAGTGCTGAGGCGTCCGCAGGGGGCTCCTACGAGCAGTACTTC.

Worth noting for this clonotype: This is likely a read error, given that the CDR3 carries no conserved phenylalanine or tryptophan at its end. J is TRBJ1-2 and V is TRBV6-2 or TRBV6-3, with D hard to call. The length of the CDR3 is 13 residues. Germline-derived CDR1 and CDR2 are MNHEY and SVGEGT. Trimming pared 5 bases from V and 7 bases from J, leaving 14 bases between. CDR3 sequence (DNA): TGTGCCAGCAGTCGTTCGAGACGAGGTGGCTACACCTTA. It specifies CASSRSRRGGYTL.

The chain is built from TRBV12-3 or TRBV12-4 and TRBJ1-5; D is unresolved. The CDR3 runs to 14 residues. Trimming left V 6 bases short and J 5 bases short, with 14 bases between. Here the CDR3 reads CASSSRTEYQPQHF. The CDR3 region has the DNA TGTGCCAGCAGCTCTCGTACCGAGTATCAGCCCCAGCATTTT.

The chain couples TRBV5-4 to TRBJ2-3; the match to TRBD2 covers 13 bases. The CDR3 extends over 16 amino acids. V gave up 5 bases and J gave up 3 bases; unmatched junction bases: 6. The germline gives CDR1 SGHNT, CDR2 YYREEE (reference sequence). The CDR3 loop reads CASSPTSGRETDTQYF. The CDR3 DNA is TGTGCCAGCAGTCCAACTAGCGGGAGGGAGACAGATACGCAGTATTTT. The full variable domain, its missing parts supplied by reference TRBV5-4 and TRBJ2-3, is ETGVTQSPTHLIKTRGQQVTLRCSSQSGHNTVSWYQQALGQGPQFIFQYYREEENGRGNFPPRFSGLQFPNYSSELNVNALELDDSALYLCASSPTSGRETDTQYFGPGTRLTVL.

Worth noting for this clonotype: The junction departs from germline at one end; a sequencing error may be responsible. The chain joins TRBV12-3 or TRBV12-4 to TRBJ1-5; D is uncertain. This CDR3 has 15 amino acids. The CDR3 region is CTSSQVLSPYQPQHF. The CDR3 DNA follows: TGTACCAGCAGTCAAGTCCTTTCCCCCTATCAGCCCCAGCATTTT.

Comments on this clonotype: The junction shows a germline mismatch at one end, possibly a read error. This sequence joins TRBV4-2 and TRBJ1-2, with 7 bases lining up with TRBD1. CDR3 length equals 15 residues. From germline, CDR1 is LGHNA and CDR2 YNFKEQ. The CDR3 reads CASNQDLRTGYGYTF. DNA for the CDR3: TGTGCCAGCAACCAAGATCTCAGGACAGGTTATGGCTACACCTTC.

The chain links TRBV11-2 to TRBJ2-3; 7 bases align to TRBD2. In germline, CDR1 is SGHAT, CDR2 FQNNGV. Germline trimming cut 5 bases from V and 6 bases from J; bases unmatched to any gene: 17. The CDR3 extends over 17 amino acids. The CDR3 bases are TGTGCCAGCAGCCCTAGACTAGCTGCGGGGCATCGTGATACGCAGTATTTT. Protein product: CASSPRLAAGHRDTQYF.

As regards this clonotype: One end of the junction is discordant with germline, which a read error may explain. The chain uses TRBV4-1 and TRBJ2-4; D is unclear. CDR3 length equals 14 residues. Per germline, CDR1 MGHRA and CDR2 YSYEKL. The CDR3 region is CVSSQVEASNFQYF. The CDR3 nucleotides are TGCGTCAGCAGCCAAGTTGAAGCTTCAAACTTTCAGTACTTC.

Regarding this clonotype: At one end, the junction sequence differs from germline, possibly due to a read error. The chain has TRBV6-5 and TRBJ2-1, with D perhaps matching TRBD2 (5 bases). The CDR3 sequence is 13 residues long. Germline CDR1 reads MNHEY; CDR2 reads SVGAGI. CDR3: CASSARDGHEHFF. For the CDR3, the DNA is TGTGCCAGCAGTGCCCGGGATGGTCATGAACATTTTTTC.

This chain joins TRBV11-3 and TRBJ1-1; no reliable D call. Germline V gene data show CDR1 as SGHNT and CDR2 as YENEEA. The V and J ends lost 9 bases and 0 bases respectively, with 14 bases between them. CDR3 length: 14 amino acids. CDR3 coding DNA: TGTGCCAGTAGTTTACCCATGATGAACACTGAAGCTTTCTTT. Translation gives CASSLPMMNTEAFF.

The V and J genes are TRBV29-1 and TRBJ2-7; D is unresolved. Germline CDR1 and CDR2: SQVTM and ANQGSEA. The CDR3 has 11 amino acids. Trimming pared 7 bases from V and 4 bases from J, leaving 11 bases between. DNA for the CDR3: TGCAGCGGGGTAAAGTCTTACGAGCAGTACTTC. It specifies CSGVKSYEQYF.

For this clonotype: The junction shows a germline mismatch at one end, possibly a read error. The chain joins TRBV7-8 to TRBJ2-2; 11 bases line up with TRBD2. From germline, CDR1 is SGHVS and CDR2 FQNEAQ. CDR3 size: 19 residues. This CDR3 is CASSLERLAGTGNTGDLFF. In DNA form, the CDR3 reads TGTGCCAGCAGCTTAGAGCGACTAGCGGGGACTGGGAACACCGGGGATCTGTTTTTT.

The rearrangement links TRBV5-4 to TRBJ2-5, with no clear D. Trimming removed 6 bases at V and 7 bases at J, with 19 bases between. The CDR3 is made up of 14 amino acids. The germline CDR1 and CDR2 sequences are SGHNT and YYREEE (reference sequence). The CDR3 DNA is TGTGCCAGCAACTCGGGTGACACTGTTGGGACCCAGTACTTC. Translated: CASNSGDTVGTQYF.

This chain links TRBV6-1 with TRBJ1-2; 8 bases align to TRBD1. Germline V gene lookup returns CDR1 MNHNS and CDR2 SASEGT. CDR3 length: 12 residues. CDR3 in amino acids: CTSNEMDREKTF. As DNA, the CDR3 is TGTACTAGCAATGAAATGGACAGGGAGAAAACCTTC.

This chain connects TRBV20-1 to TRBJ2-7; unclear D gene. V lost 0 bases and J 0 bases, leaving 15 bases between the germline ends. Germline CDR1 DFQATT, CDR2 SNEGSKA (reference sequence). The CDR3 contains 16 residues. The CDR3 loop reads CSARELVGPVSYEQYF. CDR3 coding DNA: TGCAGTGCTAGAGAGTTGGTCGGGCCAGTCTCCTACGAGCAGTACTTC.

As for this clonotype: A much larger clone is a single base away; this may be a read error. J is TRBJ2-3 and V is TRBV20-1; D unresolved. CDR3 size: 14 residues. Germline V gene data show CDR1 as DFQATT and CDR2 as SNEGSKA (reference sequence). The V end lost 3 bases, the J end lost 5 bases, and 15 bases lay between the germline ends. The CDR3 protein is CSASPQLIIDTQYF. The CDR3, as DNA: TGCAGTGCTAGCCCCCAGCTCATCATAGATACGCAGTATTTT.

With respect to this clonotype: This may come from a read error, since a much larger clone is one base off. The V call is TRBV29-1, the J call TRBJ1-6, with 8 bases identical to TRBD1. The germline V gene has CDR1 SQVTM and CDR2 ANQGSEA. This CDR3 has 13 residues. CDR3 coding DNA: TGCAACGTGACTGGGACAGGCAGTTCGCCCCTCCACTTT. It yields the protein CNVTGTGSSPLHF.

J is TRBJ1-1 and V is TRBV10-2; D uncertain. V lost 4 bases, J lost 3 bases, and 6 bases lay in between. CDR1 WSHSY and CDR2 SAAADI come from the germline V gene. The CDR3 consists of 12 residues. The CDR3 spells CASSAEYTEAFF. The CDR3 nucleotides are TGCGCCAGCAGTGCGGAGTACACTGAAGCTTTCTTT.

By sample fraction, this clonotype is medium-sized (0.01 to 0.1%). This sequence joins TRBV6-6 and TRBJ2-7, with D unresolved. V lost 0 bases to trimming and J lost 4 bases, with 10 bases between them. This CDR3 has 14 residues. Germline assignment: CDR1 MNHNY and CDR2 SVGAGI (reference sequence). The CDR3: CASSYSSQLYEQYF. For the CDR3, the DNA is TGTGCCAGCAGTTACTCGTCCCAGTTGTACGAGCAGTACTTC.

As concerns this clonotype: One end of the junction varies from germline; a read error may be responsible. The chain has TRBV11-2 and TRBJ2-2; 9 nucleotides line up with TRBD2. Germline lookup yields CDR1 SGHAT and CDR2 FQNNGV. The CDR3 contains 15 residues. Here the CDR3 DNA reads TGTGCCAGCAAGCCCCTAGCGGGGCGGACCGGGGGGCTGTTTTTT. Its protein product is CASKPLAGRTGGLFF.

Turning to this clonotype: A much larger clone differs by one base, so this may be a read error. The J gene is TRBJ1-4, the V gene TRBV20-1, with D unresolved. Per germline, CDR1 DFQATT and CDR2 SNEGSKA (reference sequence). The V end was cut by 2 bases, the J end by 6 bases, with 10 bases between. CDR3 length equals 13 residues. The DNA of the CDR3 is TGCAGTGCTAGAACAGTGATGCATGAAAAACTGTTTTTT. Encoded protein: CSARTVMHEKLFF.